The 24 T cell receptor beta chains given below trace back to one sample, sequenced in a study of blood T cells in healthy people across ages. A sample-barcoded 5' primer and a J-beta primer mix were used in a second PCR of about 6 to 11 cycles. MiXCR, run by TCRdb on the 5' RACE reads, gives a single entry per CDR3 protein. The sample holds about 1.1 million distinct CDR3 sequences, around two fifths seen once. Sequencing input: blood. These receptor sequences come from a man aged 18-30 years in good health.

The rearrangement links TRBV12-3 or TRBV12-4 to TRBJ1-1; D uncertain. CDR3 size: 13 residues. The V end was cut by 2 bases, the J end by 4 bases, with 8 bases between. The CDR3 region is CASSLLVGTEAFF. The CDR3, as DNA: TGTGCCAGCAGTTTATTGGTTGGCACTGAAGCTTTCTTT.

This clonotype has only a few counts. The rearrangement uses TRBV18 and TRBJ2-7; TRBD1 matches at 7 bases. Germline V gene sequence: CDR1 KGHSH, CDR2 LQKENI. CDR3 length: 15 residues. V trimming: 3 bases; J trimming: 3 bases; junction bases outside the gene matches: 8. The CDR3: CASSPGKGGFYEQYF. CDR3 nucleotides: TGTGCCAGCTCACCTGGAAAAGGGGGCTTCTACGAGCAGTACTTC.

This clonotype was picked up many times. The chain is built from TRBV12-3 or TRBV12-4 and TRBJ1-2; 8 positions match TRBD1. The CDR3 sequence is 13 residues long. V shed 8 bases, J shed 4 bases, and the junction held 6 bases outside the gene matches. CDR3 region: CASGRQGSYGYTF. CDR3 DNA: TGTGCCAGCGGGCGACAGGGGTCCTATGGCTACACCTTC.

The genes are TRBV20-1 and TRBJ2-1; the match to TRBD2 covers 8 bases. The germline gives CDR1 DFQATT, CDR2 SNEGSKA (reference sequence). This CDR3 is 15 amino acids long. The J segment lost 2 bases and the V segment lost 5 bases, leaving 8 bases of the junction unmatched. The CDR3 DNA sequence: TGCAGTGCTCGGGTAGCGGGGCAAGCCTACAATGAGCAGTTCTTC. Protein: CSARVAGQAYNEQFF.

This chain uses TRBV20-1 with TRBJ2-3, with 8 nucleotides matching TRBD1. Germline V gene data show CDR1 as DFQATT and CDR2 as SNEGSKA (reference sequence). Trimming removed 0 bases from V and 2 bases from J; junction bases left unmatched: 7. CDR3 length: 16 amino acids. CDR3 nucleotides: TGCAGTGCTAGAGATTTCCAGGGGGCCTCCACAGATACGCAGTATTTT. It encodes CSARDFQGASTDTQYF.

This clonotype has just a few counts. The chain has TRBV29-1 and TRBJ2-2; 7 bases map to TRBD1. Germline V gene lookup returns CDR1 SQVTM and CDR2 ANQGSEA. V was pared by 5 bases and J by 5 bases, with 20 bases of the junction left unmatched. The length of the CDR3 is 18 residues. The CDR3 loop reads CSVLVAAPSRGLTGELFF. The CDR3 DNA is TGCAGCGTTCTCGTCGCTGCCCCATCGAGGGGGCTAACCGGGGAGCTGTTTTTT.

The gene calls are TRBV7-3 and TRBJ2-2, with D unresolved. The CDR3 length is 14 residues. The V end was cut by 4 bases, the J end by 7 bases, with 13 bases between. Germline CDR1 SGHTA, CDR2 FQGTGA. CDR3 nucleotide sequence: TGTGCCAGCAGCTACAACGGCGTTGGCGGGGAGCTGTTTTTT. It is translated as CASSYNGVGGELFF.

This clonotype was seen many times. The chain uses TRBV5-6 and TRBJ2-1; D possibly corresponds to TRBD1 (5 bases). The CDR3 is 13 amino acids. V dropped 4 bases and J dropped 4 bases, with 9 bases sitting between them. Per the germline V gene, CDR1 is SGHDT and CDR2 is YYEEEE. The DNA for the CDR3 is TGTGCCAGCAGCCCGACAGTTTACAATGAGCAGTTCTTC. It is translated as CASSPTVYNEQFF.

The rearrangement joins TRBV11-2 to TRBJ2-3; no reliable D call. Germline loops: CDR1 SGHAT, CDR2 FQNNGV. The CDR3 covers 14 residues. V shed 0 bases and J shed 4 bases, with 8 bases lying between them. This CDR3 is CASSLDYQSDTQYF. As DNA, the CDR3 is TGTGCCAGCAGCTTAGATTACCAGTCAGATACGCAGTATTTT.

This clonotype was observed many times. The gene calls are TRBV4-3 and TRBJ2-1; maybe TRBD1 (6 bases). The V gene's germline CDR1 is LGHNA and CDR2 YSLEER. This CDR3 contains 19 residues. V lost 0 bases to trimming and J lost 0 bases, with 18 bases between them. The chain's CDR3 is CASSQDPGESVSSYNEQFF. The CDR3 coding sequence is TGCGCCAGCAGCCAAGATCCAGGGGAATCGGTAAGCTCCTACAATGAGCAGTTCTTC.

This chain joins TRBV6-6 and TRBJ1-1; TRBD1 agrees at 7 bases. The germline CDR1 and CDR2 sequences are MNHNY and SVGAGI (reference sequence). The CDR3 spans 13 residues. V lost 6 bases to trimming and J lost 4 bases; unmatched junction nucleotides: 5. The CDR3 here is CASRGTDSTEAFF. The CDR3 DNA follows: TGTGCCAGCAGGGGGACAGACAGCACTGAAGCTTTCTTT.

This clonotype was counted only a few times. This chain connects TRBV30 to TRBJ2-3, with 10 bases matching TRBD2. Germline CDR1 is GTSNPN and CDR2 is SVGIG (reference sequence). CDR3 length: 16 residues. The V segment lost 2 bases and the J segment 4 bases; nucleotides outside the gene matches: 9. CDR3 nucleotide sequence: TGTGCCTGGAGTATTGGAGCGGGGGGGCTGTCAGATACGCAGTATTTT. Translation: CAWSIGAGGLSDTQYF.

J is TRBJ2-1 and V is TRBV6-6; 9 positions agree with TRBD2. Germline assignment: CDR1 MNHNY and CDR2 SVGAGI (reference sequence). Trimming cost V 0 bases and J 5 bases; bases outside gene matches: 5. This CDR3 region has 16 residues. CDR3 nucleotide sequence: TGTGCCAGCAGTTACTCGACAAGCGGGGGGCACAATGAGCAGTTCTTC. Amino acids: CASSYSTSGGHNEQFF.

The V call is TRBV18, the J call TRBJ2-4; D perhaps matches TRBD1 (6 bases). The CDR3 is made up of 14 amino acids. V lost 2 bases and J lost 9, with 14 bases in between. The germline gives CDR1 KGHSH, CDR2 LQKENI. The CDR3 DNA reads TGTGCCAGCTCACCAGACAGGAGAAGCGGCATTCAGTACTTC. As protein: CASSPDRRSGIQYF.

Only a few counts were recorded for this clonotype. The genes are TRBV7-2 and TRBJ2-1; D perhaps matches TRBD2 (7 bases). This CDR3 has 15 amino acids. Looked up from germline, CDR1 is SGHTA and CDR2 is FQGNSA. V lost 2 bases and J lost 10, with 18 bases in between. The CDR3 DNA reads TGTGCCAGCAGCTTAAATAGTGGGGGGGGCGACGAGCAGTTCTTC. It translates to CASSLNSGGGDEQFF.

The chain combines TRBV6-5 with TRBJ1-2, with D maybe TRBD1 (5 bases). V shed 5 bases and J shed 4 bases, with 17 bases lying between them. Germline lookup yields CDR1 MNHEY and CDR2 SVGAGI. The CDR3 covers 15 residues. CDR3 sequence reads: CASSLYGHESYGYTF. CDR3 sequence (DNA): TGTGCCAGCAGTCTATATGGACACGAGTCCTATGGCTACACCTTC.

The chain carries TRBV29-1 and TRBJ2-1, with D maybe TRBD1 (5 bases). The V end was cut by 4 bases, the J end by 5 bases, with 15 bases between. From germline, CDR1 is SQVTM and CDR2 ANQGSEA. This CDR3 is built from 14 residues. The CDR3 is CSVVASGSHNEQFF. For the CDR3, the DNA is TGCAGCGTTGTGGCGTCAGGGTCACACAATGAGCAGTTCTTC.

The CDR3 protein is CASSSFEGGAAFTEAFF. In DNA, the CDR3 is TGTGCCAGCAGCTCCTTCGAAGGGGGCGCCGCATTCACTGAAGCTTTCTTT. The V and J genes are TRBV7-9 and TRBJ1-1, with 7 bases aligning to TRBD1. This CDR3 spans 17 amino acids. Per the germline V gene, CDR1 is SEHNR and CDR2 is FQNEAQ (reference sequence). The ends lost 4 bases at V and 4 bases at J; junction bases unmatched: 15. The whole variable domain, remainder taken from reference TRBV7-9 and TRBJ1-1, is DTGVSQNPRHKITKRGQNVTFRCDPISEHNRLYWYRQTLGQGPEFLTYFQNEAQLEKSRLLSDRFSAERPKGSFSTLEIQRTEQGDSAMYLCASSSFEGGAAFTEAFFGQGTRLTVV.

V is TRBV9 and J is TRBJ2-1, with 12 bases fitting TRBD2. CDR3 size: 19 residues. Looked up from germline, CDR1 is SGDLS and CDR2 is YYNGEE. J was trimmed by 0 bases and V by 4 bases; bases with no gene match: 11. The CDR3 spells CASSLWTSGDPSSYNEQFF. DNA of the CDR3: TGTGCCAGCAGCCTCTGGACTAGCGGGGATCCAAGCTCCTACAATGAGCAGTTCTTC.

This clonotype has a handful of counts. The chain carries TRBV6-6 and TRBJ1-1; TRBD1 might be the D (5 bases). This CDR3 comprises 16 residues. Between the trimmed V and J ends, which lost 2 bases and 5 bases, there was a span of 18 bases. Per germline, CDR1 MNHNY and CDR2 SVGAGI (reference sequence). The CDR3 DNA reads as TGTGCCAGCAGTTACACCACAGGTGGGACGGGGACTGAAGCTTTCTTT. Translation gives CASSYTTGGTGTEAFF.

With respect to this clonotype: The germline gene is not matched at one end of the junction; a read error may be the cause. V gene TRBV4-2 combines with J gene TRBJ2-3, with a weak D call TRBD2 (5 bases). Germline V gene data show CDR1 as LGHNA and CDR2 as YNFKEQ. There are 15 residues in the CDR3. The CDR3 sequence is CACSQDPSPTDTQYF. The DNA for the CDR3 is TGTGCCTGCAGCCAAGATCCTAGCCCCACAGATACGCAGTATTTT.

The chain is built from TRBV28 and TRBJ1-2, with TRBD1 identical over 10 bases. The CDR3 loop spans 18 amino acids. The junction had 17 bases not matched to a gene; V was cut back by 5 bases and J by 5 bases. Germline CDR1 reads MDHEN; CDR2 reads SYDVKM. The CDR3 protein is CASSQTRPDRGYMYGYTF. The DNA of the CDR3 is TGTGCCAGCAGTCAGACCAGACCGGACAGGGGGTATATGTATGGCTACACCTTC.

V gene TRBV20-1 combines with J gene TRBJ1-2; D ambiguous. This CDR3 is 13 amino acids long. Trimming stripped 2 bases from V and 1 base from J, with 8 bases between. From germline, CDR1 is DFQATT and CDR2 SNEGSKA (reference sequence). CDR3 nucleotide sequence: TGCAGTGCTAGATTAGGGTTTAACTATGGCTACACCTTC. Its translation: CSARLGFNYGYTF.

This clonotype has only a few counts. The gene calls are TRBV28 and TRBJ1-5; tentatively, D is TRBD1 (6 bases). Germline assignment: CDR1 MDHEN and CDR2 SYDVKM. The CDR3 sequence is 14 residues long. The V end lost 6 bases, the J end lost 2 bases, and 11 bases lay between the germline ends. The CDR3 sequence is CASRRQAGNQPQHF. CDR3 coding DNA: TGTGCCAGCAGGAGACAGGCGGGCAATCAGCCCCAGCATTTT.